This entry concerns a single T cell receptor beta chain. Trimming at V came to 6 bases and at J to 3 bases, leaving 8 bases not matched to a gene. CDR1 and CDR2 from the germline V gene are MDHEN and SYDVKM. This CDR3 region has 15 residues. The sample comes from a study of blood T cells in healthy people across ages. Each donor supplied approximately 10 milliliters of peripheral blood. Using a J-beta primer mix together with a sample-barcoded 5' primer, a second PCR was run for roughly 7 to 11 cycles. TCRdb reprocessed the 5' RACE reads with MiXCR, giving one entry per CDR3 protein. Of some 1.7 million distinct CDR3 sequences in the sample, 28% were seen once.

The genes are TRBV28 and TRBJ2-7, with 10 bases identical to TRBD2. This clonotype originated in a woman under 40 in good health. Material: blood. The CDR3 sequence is CASSRSASGSYEQYF. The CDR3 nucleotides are TGTGCCAGCAGCCGGTCGGCTAGCGGGAGCTACGAGCAGTACTTC. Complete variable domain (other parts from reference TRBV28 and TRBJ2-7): DVKVTQSSRYLVKRTGEKVFLECVQDMDHENMFWYRQDPGLGLRLIYFSYDVKMKEKGDIPEGYSVSREKKERFSLILESASTNQTSMYLCASSRSASGSYEQYFGPGTRLTVT.